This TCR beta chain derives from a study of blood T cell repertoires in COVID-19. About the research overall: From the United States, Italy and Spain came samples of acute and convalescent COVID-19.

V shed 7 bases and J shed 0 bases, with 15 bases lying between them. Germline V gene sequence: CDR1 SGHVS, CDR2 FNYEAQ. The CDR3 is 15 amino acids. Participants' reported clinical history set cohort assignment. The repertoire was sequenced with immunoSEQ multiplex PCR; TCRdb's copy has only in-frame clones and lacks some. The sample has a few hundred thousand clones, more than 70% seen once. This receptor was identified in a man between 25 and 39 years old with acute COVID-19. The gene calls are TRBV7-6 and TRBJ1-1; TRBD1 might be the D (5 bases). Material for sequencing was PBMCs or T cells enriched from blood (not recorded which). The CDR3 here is CASKEGIDLNTEAFF. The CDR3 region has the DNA TGTGCCAGCAAGGAGGGGATAGACTTGAACACTGAAGCTTTCTTT.